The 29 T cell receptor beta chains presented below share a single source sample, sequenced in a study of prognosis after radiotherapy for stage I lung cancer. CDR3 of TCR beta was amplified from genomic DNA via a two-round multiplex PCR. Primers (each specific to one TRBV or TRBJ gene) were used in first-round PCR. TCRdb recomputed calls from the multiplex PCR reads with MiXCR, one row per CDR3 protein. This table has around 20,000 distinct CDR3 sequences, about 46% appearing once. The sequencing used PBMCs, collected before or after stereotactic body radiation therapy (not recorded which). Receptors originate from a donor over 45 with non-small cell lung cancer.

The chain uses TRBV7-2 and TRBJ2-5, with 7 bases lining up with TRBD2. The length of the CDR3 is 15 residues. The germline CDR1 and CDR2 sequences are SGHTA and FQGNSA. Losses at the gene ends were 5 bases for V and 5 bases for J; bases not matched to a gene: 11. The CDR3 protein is CASSPGAGVRETQYF. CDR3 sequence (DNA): TGTGCCAGCAGCCCCGGGGCGGGAGTAAGGGAGACCCAGTACTTC. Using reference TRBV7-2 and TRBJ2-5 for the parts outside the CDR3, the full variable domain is GAGVSQSPSNKVTEKGKDVELRCDPISGHTALYWYRQSLGQGLEFLIYFQGNSAPDKSGLPSDRFSAERTGGSVSTLTIQRTQQEDSAVYLCASSPGAGVRETQYFGPGTRLLVL.

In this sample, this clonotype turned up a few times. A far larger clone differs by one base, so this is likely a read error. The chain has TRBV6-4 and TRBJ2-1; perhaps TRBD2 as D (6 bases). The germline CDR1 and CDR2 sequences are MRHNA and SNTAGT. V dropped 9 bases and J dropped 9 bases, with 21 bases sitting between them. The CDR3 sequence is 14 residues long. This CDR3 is CARSPGLLTAEQFF. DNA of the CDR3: TGTGCCAGATCACCGGGACTCCTTACCGCTGAGCAGTTCTTC.

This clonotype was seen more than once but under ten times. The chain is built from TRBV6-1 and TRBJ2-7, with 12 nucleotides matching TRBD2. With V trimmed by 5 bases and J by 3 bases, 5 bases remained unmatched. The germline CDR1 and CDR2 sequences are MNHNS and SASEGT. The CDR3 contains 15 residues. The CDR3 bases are TGTGCCAGCAGTCTAGAACTAGCGGGAGGCTACGAGCAGTACTTC. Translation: CASSLELAGGYEQYF.

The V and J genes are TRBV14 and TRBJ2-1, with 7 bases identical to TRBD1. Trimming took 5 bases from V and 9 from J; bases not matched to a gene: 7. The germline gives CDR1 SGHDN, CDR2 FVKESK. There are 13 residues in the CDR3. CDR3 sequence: CASSKSAGGEQFF. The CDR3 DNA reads TGTGCCAGCAGCAAATCCGCAGGGGGTGAGCAGTTCTTC.

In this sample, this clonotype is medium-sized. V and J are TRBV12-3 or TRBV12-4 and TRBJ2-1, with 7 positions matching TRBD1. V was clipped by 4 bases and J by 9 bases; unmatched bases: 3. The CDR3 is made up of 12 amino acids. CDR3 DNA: TGTGCCAGCAGTTCATACAGGGGTGAGCAGTTCTTC. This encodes CASSSYRGEQFF.

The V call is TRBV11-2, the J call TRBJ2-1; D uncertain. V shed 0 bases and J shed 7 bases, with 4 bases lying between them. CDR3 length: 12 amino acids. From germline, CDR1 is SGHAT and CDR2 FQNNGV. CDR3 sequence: CASSLDRNEQFF. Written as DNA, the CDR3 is TGTGCCAGCAGCTTAGATAGAAATGAGCAGTTCTTC.

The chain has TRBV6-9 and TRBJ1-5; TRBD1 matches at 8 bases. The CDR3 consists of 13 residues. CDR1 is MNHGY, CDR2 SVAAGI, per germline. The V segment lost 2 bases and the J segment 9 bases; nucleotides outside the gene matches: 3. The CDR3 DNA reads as TGTGCCAGCAGTTATGGGACAGGTAGGCCCCAGCATTTT. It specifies CASSYGTGRPQHF.

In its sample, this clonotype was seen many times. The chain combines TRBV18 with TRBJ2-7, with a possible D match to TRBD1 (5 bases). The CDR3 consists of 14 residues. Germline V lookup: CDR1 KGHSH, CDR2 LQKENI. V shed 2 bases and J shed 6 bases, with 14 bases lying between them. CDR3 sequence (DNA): TGTGCCAGCTCACCAACCCCCGTTGGGGCCGAGCAGTACTTC. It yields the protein CASSPTPVGAEQYF. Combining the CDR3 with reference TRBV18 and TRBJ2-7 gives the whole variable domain NAGVMQNPRHLVRRRGQEARLRCSPMKGHSHVYWYRQLPEEGLKFMVYLQKENIIDESGMPKERFSAEFPKEGPSILRIQQVVRGDSAAYFCASSPTPVGAEQYFGPGTRLTVT.

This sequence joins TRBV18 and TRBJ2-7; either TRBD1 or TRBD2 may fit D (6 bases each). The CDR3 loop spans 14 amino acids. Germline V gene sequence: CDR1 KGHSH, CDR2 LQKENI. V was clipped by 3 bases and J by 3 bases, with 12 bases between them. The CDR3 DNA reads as TGTGCCAGCTCACCGCGGGACACTGACTACGAGCAGTACTTC. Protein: CASSPRDTDYEQYF.

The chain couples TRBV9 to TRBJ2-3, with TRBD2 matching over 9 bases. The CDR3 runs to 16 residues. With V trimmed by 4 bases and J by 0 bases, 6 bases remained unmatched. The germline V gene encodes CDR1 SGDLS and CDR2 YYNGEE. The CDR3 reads CASSPGLASSTDTQYF. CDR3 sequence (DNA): TGTGCCAGCAGCCCTGGACTAGCGTCTAGCACAGATACGCAGTATTTT.

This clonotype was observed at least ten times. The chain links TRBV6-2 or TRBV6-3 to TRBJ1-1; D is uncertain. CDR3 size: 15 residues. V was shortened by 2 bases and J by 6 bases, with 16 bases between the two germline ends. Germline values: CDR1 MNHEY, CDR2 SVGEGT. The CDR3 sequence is CASSYTPVTRAEAFF. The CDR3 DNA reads TGTGCCAGCAGTTACACCCCCGTGACCCGGGCTGAAGCTTTCTTT.

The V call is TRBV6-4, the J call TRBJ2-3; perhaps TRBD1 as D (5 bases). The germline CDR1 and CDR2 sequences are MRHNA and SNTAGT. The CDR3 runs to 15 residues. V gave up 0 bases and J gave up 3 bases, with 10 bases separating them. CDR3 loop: CASSDSRGGTDTQYF. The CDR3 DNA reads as TGTGCCAGCAGTGACTCTAGGGGCGGAACAGATACGCAGTATTTT.

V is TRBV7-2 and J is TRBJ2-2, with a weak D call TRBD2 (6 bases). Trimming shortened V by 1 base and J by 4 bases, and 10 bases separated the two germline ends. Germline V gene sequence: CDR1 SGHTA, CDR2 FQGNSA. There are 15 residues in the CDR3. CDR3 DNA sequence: TGTGCCAGCAGCTTAGGGACTATGATCACCGGGGAGCTGTTTTTT. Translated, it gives CASSLGTMITGELFF.

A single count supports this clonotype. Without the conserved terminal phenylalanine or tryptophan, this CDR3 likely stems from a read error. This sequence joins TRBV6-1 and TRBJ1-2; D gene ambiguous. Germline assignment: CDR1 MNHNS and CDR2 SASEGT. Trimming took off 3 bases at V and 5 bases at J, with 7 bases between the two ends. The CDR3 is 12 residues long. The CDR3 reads CASSEALYGYTL. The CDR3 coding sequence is TGTGCCAGCAGTGAGGCCCTTTATGGCTACACCCTC.

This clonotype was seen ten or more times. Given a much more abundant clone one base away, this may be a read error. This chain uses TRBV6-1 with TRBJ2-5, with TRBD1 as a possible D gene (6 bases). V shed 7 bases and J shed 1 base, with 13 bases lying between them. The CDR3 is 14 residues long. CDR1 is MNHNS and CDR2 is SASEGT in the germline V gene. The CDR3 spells CASTMLQGQETQYF. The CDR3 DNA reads TGTGCCAGCACCATGTTACAGGGCCAAGAGACCCAGTACTTC.

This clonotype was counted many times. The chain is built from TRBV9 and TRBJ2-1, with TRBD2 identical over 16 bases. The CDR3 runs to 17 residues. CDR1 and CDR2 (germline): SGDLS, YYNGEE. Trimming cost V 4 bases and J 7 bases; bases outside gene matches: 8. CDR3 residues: CASSPGTSGRAANEQFF. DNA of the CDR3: TGTGCCAGCAGCCCAGGGACTAGCGGGAGGGCGGCAAATGAGCAGTTCTTC.

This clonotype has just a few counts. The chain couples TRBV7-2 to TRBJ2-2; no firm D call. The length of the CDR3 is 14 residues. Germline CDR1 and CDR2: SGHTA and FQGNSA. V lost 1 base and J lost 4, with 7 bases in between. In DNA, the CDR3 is TGTGCCAGCAGCTTAGATCATGGCACCGGGGAGCTGTTTTTT. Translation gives CASSLDHGTGELFF.

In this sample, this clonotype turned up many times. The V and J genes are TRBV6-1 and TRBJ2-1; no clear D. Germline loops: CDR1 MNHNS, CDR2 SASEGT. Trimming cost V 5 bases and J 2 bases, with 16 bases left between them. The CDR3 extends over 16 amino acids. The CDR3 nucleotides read TGTGCCAGCAGTAACCCATCGAGAAGAACCTACAATGAGCAGTTCTTC. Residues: CASSNPSRRTYNEQFF.

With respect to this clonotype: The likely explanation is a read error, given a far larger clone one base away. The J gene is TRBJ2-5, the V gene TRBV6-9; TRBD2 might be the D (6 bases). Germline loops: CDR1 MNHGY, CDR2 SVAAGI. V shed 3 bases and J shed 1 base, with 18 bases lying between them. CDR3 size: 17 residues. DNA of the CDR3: TGTGCCAGCAGTTACCAATGCGGGGTATCCCCCCAAGAGACCCAGTACTTC. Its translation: CASSYQCGVSPQETQYF.

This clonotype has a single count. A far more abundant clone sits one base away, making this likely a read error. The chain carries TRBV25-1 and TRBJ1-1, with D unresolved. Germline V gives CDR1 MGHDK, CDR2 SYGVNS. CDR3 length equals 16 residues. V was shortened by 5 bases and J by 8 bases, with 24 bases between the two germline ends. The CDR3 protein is CASSFILNPHRREAFF. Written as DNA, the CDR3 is TGTGCCAGCAGTTTCATACTAAATCCCCACCGTAGGGAAGCTTTCTTT.

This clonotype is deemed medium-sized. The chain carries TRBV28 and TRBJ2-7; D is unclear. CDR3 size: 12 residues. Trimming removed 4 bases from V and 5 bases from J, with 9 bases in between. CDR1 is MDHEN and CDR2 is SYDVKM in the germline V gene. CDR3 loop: CASSWEFHEQYF. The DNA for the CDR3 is TGTGCCAGCAGTTGGGAATTCCACGAGCAGTACTTC.

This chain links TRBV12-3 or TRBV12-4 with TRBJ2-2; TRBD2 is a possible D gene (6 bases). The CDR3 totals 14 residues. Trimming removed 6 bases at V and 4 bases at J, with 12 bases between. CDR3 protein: CASSLTRATGELFF. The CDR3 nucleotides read TGTGCCAGCAGCCTGACTAGAGCCACCGGGGAGCTGTTTTTT.

CDR3 loop: CASYEGVTGANVLTF. The DNA of the CDR3 is TGTGCCAGTTATGAGGGAGTGACCGGGGCCAACGTCCTGACTTTC. The chain recombines TRBV19 with TRBJ2-6; D might be TRBD2 (5 bases). V was clipped by 8 bases and J by 4 bases, with 15 bases between them. The CDR3 consists of 15 residues. CDR1 and CDR2 (germline): LNHDA, SQIVND (reference sequence). The full variable domain, its missing parts supplied by reference TRBV19 and TRBJ2-6, is DGGITQSPKYLFRKEGQNVTLSCEQNLNHDAMYWYRQDPGQGLRLIYYSQIVNDFQKGDIAEGYSVSREKKESFPLTVTSAQKNPTAFYLCASYEGVTGANVLTFGAGSRLTVL.

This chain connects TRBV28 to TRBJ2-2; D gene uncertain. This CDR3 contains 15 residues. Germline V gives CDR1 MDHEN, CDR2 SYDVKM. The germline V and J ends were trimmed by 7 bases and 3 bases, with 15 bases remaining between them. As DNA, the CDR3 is TGTGCCAGCATTTTTTGGAACATCGACACCGGGGAGCTGTTTTTT. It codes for CASIFWNIDTGELFF.

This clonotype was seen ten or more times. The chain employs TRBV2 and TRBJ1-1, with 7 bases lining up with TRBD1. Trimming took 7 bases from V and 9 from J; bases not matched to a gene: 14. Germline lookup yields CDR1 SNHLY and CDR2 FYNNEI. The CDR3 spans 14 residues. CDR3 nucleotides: TGTGCCAGCAAGATTACAGGGGTTGTCCCGAAAGCTTTCTTT. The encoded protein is CASKITGVVPKAFF.

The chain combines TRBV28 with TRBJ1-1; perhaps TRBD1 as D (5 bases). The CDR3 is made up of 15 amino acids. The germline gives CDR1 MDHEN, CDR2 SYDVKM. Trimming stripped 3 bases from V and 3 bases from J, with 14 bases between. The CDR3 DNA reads TGTGCCAGCAGTTTTGGCCCGGGGCGGCACACTGAAGCTTTCTTT. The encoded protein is CASSFGPGRHTEAFF.

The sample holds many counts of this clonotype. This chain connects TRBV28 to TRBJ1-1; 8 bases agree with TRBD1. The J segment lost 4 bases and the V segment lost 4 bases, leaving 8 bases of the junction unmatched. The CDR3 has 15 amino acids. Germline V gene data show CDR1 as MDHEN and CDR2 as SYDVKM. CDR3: CASSSPQGASTEAFF. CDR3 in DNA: TGTGCCAGCAGTTCCCCTCAGGGGGCCAGCACTGAAGCTTTCTTT.

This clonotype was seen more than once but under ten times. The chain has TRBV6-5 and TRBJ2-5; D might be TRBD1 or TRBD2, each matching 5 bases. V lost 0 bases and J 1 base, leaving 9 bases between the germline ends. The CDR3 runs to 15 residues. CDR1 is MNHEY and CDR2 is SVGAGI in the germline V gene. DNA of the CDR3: TGTGCCAGCAGTTACTCGAGGGGCCCCCAAGAGACCCAGTACTTC. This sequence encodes CASSYSRGPQETQYF.

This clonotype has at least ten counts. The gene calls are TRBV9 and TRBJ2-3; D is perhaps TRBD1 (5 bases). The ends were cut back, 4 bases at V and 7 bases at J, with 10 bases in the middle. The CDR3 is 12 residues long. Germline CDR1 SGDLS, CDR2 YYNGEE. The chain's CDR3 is CASSPKGNTQYF. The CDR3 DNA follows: TGTGCCAGCAGCCCTAAGGGGAATACGCAGTATTTT. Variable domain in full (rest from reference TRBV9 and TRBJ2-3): DSGVTQTPKHLITATGQRVTLRCSPRSGDLSVYWYQQSLDQGLQFLIQYYNGEERAKGNILERFSAQQFPDLHSELNLSSLELGDSALYFCASSPKGNTQYFGPGTRLTVL.